Listed here are 20 T cell receptor beta chains from one sample, sequenced in a study of metastatic and nonmetastatic thyroid tumors. There were no patients who had received any treatment before thyroid surgery. TCRdb re-processed the PCR reads through MiXCR. The repertoire holds some 25,000 clones, 20% to 25% seen once, with approximately 25% in the top ten. Specimen: blood. Receptors were obtained from a male donor with papillary thyroid cancer or a benign thyroid nodule (not recorded which). Some clones in this sample may be carry-over from other donors' samples.

Within the sample, this clone is medium-sized. The chain is built from TRBV5-1 and TRBJ2-7; D unclear. The germline V gene encodes CDR1 SGHRS and CDR2 YFSETQ. V lost 0 bases and J 5 bases, leaving 12 bases between the germline ends. The CDR3 sequence is 14 residues long. Here the CDR3 DNA reads TGCGCCAGCAGCTTGGGTGGTAGAGGCGACGAGCAGTACTTC. As protein: CASSLGGRGDEQYF.

There are many counts of this clone. J is TRBJ2-7 and V is TRBV28; D is unresolved. Deletions cut 8 bases from V and 0 bases from J, with 8 bases between. The CDR3 length is 12 residues. CDR1 MDHEN and CDR2 SYDVKM come from the germline V gene. The CDR3 is CASVADSYEQYF. CDR3 in DNA: TGTGCCAGCGTGGCGGACTCCTACGAGCAGTACTTC.

The chain carries TRBV5-1 and TRBJ2-7, with D perhaps being TRBD1 or TRBD2 (5 bases each). CDR1 and CDR2 (germline): SGHRS, YFSETQ. Trimming removed 4 bases at V and 0 bases at J, with 11 bases between. This CDR3 is built from 14 residues. As DNA, the CDR3 is TGCGCCAGCAGCCGGGACGGACTCTCCTACGAGCAGTACTTC. This codes for CASSRDGLSYEQYF.

This clone was seen at least ten times. The CDR3 nucleotides read TGTGCCAGCACCCTAGGGGGAAACTCCTACAATGAGCAGTTCTTC. Amino acid sequence: CASTLGGNSYNEQFF. The chain carries TRBV3-1 and TRBJ2-1; a weak D match, TRBD1 (6 bases). The germline V gene has CDR1 LGHDT and CDR2 YNNKEL (reference sequence). The CDR3 length is 15 residues. The V and J ends lost 7 bases and 0 bases respectively, with 13 bases between them.

Concerning this clone: At one boundary the junction diverges from the germline segment, which might be a read error. This sequence joins TRBV11-1 and TRBJ2-1; D ambiguous. This CDR3 contains 14 residues. Germline loops: CDR1 SGHAT, CDR2 FQDESV (reference sequence). The chain's CDR3 is CASSQPRSYIEQFF. The DNA of the CDR3 is TGTGCCAGCAGCCAGCCGAGATCCTACATTGAGCAGTTCTTC.

This clone is termed medium-sized. The chain carries TRBV5-1 and TRBJ1-1, with D unresolved. The CDR3 totals 14 residues. The germline gives CDR1 SGHRS, CDR2 YFSETQ. V dropped 1 base and J dropped 0 bases, with 7 bases sitting between them. The CDR3 here is CASSLHGVNTEAFF. DNA of the CDR3: TGCGCCAGCAGCTTGCACGGGGTGAACACTGAAGCTTTCTTT. Drawing the rest from reference TRBV5-1 and TRBJ1-1, the complete variable domain is KAGVTQTPRYLIKTRGQQVTLSCSPISGHRSVSWYQQTPGQGLQFLFEYFSETQRNKGNFPGRFSGRQFSNSRSEMNVSTLELGDSALYLCASSLHGVNTEAFFGQGTRLTVV.

This clone showed up many times. The chain joins TRBV11-3 to TRBJ1-1, with unresolved D. V was pared by 3 bases and J by 5 bases, with 10 bases between. Germline lookup yields CDR1 SGHNT and CDR2 YENEEA. This CDR3 comprises 13 residues. CDR3 protein: CASSLSVWTEAFF. CDR3 coding DNA: TGTGCCAGCAGCTTGTCAGTGTGGACTGAAGCTTTCTTT.

The genes are TRBV6-1 and TRBJ1-6; D is ambiguous. Germline values: CDR1 MNHNS, CDR2 SASEGT. The CDR3 is 12 amino acids. Trimming took 2 bases from V and 11 from J, leaving 7 bases between them. CDR3 nucleotide sequence: TGTGCCAGCAGTGAAACGGCAACACCCCTCCACTTT. It translates to CASSETATPLHF.

This clone occurred many times. The chain has TRBV5-1 and TRBJ2-1, with TRBD1 identical over 8 bases. This CDR3 region has 14 residues. V shed 6 bases and J 2 bases; nucleotides not matched to a gene: 4. The germline V gene encodes CDR1 SGHRS and CDR2 YFSETQ. The CDR3 DNA sequence: TGCGCCAGCACTAGACAGGGGACCTACAATGAGCAGTTCTTC. Translation: CASTRQGTYNEQFF.

In this sample, this clone turned up many times. This chain uses TRBV10-2 with TRBJ1-3; D might be TRBD1 (5 bases). V was cut by 7 bases and J by 8 bases, with 9 bases left in between. Germline loops: CDR1 WSHSY, CDR2 SAAADI. This CDR3 has 11 amino acids. The CDR3 protein is CASNEGDTIYF. The CDR3 bases are TGCGCCAGCAATGAAGGGGACACCATATATTTT.

Of note for this clone: An end of the junction differs from the germline gene, which may be a read error. CDR3: CAISLVGSPGGEQYF. The CDR3 nucleotides are TGTGCCATCAGCTTGGTAGGGTCCCCGGGCGGGGAGCAGTACTTC. V and J are TRBV5-5 and TRBJ2-7, with a possible D match to TRBD2 (5 bases). The germline V gene encodes CDR1 SGHKS and CDR2 YYEKEE (reference sequence). This CDR3 has 15 amino acids.

This clone was seen at least ten times. The V gene is TRBV6-5, the J gene TRBJ1-5; 10 positions match TRBD1. The trim removed 2 bases at V and 3 bases at J, leaving 10 bases unmatched. Germline V lookup: CDR1 MNHEY, CDR2 SVGAGI. This CDR3 contains 18 residues. DNA for the CDR3: TGTGCCAGCAGTTACGGAACGGGACAGGGGAGGACCAATCAGCCCCAGCATTTT. This gives the protein CASSYGTGQGRTNQPQHF.

This clone was observed at least ten times. V is TRBV29-1 and J is TRBJ1-1; the D is unclear. The CDR3 length is 13 residues. Germline V gene data show CDR1 as SQVTM and CDR2 as ANQGSEA. V was clipped by 4 bases and J by 0 bases, with 9 bases between them. In nucleotides, the CDR3 is TGCAGCGTTGTAAGGACCTTGAACACTGAAGCTTTCTTT. Amino acids: CSVVRTLNTEAFF.

Concerning this clone itself: At one end, the junction sequence differs from germline, possibly due to a read error. The chain joins TRBV7-3 to TRBJ2-2, with D unclear. The germline gives CDR1 SGHTA, CDR2 FQGTGA. The CDR3 covers 13 residues. CDR3 nucleotides: TGTGCCAGCAGCAAGCCCAACATCGGGGAGCTGTTTTTT. The encoded protein is CASSKPNIGELFF.

There are many counts of this clone. This rearrangement joins TRBV20-1 to TRBJ2-4; no firm D call. Germline V gene data show CDR1 as DFQATT and CDR2 as SNEGSKA (reference sequence). The CDR3 is made up of 14 amino acids. V lost 4 bases, J lost 0 bases, and 10 bases lay in between. CDR3 protein: CSATEEVAKNIQYF. In DNA, the CDR3 is TGCAGTGCTACAGAGGAAGTAGCCAAAAACATTCAGTACTTC.

With respect to this clone: At one boundary the junction diverges from the germline segment, which might be a read error. The chain employs TRBV20-1 and TRBJ1-3; weak D call: TRBD1 (5 bases). In germline, CDR1 is DFQATT, CDR2 SNEGSKA (reference sequence). This CDR3 is 13 amino acids long. In DNA form, the CDR3 reads TGCAGTGTCAGAAGAGCGAGGGGAAAGACCATATATTTT. Translating it yields CSVRRARGKTIYF.

This clone was seen many times. The chain joins TRBV25-1 to TRBJ1-1, with D unclear. V was pared by 5 bases and J by 1 base, with 11 bases between. The CDR3 sequence is 14 residues long. The germline gives CDR1 MGHDK, CDR2 SYGVNS. The CDR3 DNA reads TGTGCCAGCAGTTTCCGGGTCGAGAACACTGAAGCTTTCTTT. Translation: CASSFRVENTEAFF.

This clone was seen many times. Given a much more abundant clone one base away, this may be a read error. The sample carries other DNA sequences with the same CDR3. The V gene is TRBV4-1, the J gene TRBJ2-2; D may be TRBD2 (5 bases). Germline loops: CDR1 MGHRA, CDR2 YSYEKL. The CDR3 has 15 residues. The CDR3 DNA sequence: TGCGCCAGCAGCCAAGGAAGCGTGCCCACCGGGGAGCTATTTTTT. Residues: CASSQGSVPTGELFF.

This clone is labeled as medium-sized. V and J are TRBV6-2 or TRBV6-3 and TRBJ2-6, with D hard to call. Germline V gives CDR1 MNHEY, CDR2 SVGEGT. This CDR3 is built from 15 residues. The V end was cut by 8 bases, the J end by 4 bases, with 15 bases between. In nucleotides, the CDR3 is TGTGCCAGCTCTCGACCTATTAGCGGGGCCAACGTCCTGACTTTC. This gives the protein CASSRPISGANVLTF.

This clone was seen repeatedly, ten times or more. The chain joins TRBV19 to TRBJ1-3, with D possibly being TRBD1 (6 bases). This CDR3 region has 15 residues. The V end was cut by 7 bases, the J end by 0 bases, with 13 bases between. Germline V gives CDR1 LNHDA, CDR2 SQIVND (reference sequence). CDR3 loop: CASKSGDLSGNTIYF. The CDR3 DNA reads as TGTGCCAGTAAATCAGGGGACCTCTCTGGAAACACCATATATTTT.